This T cell receptor beta chain was captured in a study of cytomegalovirus exposure and HLA in healthy donors. Study outcomes and limitations: As a later analysis showed, a missense DCLRE1C variant was linked to trimming of TCR beta V- and J-genes.

Concerning this clone itself: Its antigen is not identified.

Germline values: CDR1 MDHEN, CDR2 SYDVKM. The trim removed 4 bases at V and 4 bases at J, leaving 8 bases unmatched. The CDR3 sequence is 15 residues long. The PCR ran on 60 Vbeta and 13 Jbeta primers. Assay: immunoSEQ multiplex PCR; the TCRdb copy retains only in-frame clones and omits some. The sample gives 150,000 or so clones, about 80% of which show up once; over 12% is in the top ten. The chain uses TRBV28 and TRBJ1-2, with TRBD1 identical over 8 bases. This sequence was found in a man between 45 and 60 years old in good health and CMV-seropositive. Sequences were obtained from PBMCs. The CDR3: CASSSTGGSGYGYTF. DNA for the CDR3: TGTGCCAGCAGTTCTACAGGGGGTTCAGGCTATGGCTACACCTTC.